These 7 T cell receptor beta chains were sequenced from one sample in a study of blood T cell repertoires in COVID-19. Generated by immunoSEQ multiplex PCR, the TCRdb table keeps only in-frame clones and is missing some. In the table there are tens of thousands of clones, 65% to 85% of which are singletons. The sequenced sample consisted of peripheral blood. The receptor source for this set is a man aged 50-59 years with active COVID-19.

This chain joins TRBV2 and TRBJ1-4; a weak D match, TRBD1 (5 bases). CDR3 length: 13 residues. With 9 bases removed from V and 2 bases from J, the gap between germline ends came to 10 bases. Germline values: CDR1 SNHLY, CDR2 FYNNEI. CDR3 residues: CASGGETNEKLFF. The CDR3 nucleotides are TGTGCCAGTGGGGGGGAGACTAATGAAAAACTGTTTTTT. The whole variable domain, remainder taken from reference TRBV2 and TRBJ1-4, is EPEVTQTPSHQVTQMGQEVILRCVPISNHLYFYWYRQILGQKVEFLVSFYNNEISEKSEIFDDQFSVERPDGSNFTLKIRSTKLEDSAMYFCASGGETNEKLFFGSGTQLSVL.

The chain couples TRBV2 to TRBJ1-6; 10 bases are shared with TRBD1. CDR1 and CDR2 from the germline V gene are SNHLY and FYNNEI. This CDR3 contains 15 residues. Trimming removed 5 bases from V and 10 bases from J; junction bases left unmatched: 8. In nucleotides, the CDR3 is TGTGCCAGCAGTCTAGAGGGACAGGGGAGGTCACCCCTCCACTTT. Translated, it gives CASSLEGQGRSPLHF.

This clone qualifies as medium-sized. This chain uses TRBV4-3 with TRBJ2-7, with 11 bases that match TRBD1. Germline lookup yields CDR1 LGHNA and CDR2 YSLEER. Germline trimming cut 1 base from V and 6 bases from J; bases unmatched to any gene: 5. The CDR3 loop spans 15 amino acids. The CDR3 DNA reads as TGCGCCAGCAGCCAAGGGGACAGGGGGGTCAGCGAGCAGTACTTC. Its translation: CASSQGDRGVSEQYF.

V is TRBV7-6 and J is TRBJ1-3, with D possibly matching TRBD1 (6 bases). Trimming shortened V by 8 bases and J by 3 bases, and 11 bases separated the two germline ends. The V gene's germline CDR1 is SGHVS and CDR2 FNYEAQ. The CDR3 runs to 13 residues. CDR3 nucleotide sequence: TGTGCCAGCGGGAGGGGGTATGGAAACACCATATATTTT. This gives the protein CASGRGYGNTIYF.

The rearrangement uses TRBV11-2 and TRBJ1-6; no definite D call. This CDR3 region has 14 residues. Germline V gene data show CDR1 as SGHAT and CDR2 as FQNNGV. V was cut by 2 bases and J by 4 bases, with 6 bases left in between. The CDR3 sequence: CASSLNGYNSPLHF. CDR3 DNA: TGTGCCAGCAGCTTAAACGGTTATAATTCACCCCTCCACTTT.

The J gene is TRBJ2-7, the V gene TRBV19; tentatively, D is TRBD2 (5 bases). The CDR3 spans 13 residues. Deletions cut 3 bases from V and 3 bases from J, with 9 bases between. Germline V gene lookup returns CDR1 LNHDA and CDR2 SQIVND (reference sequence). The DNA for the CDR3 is TGTGCCAGTAGTATTGGAGAGGGCTACGAGCAGTACTTC. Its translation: CASSIGEGYEQYF.

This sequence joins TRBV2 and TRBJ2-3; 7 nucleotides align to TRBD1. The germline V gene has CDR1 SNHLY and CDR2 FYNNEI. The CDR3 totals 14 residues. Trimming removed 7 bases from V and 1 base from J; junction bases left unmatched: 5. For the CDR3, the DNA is TGTGCCAGCAAAACAGGGGTTGGCACAGATACGCAGTATTTT. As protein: CASKTGVGTDTQYF.